This TCR beta chain was recovered during a study of early T cells in non-severe SARS-CoV-2 infection. This clonotype was recorded many times. Its antigen remains unidentified. Notes on the study in general: Using VDJdb, the matching emphasized anti-spike CD8 responses while missing private and CD4 specificities.

This CDR3 region has 16 residues. V shed 3 bases, J shed 10 bases, and the junction held 10 bases outside the gene matches. Germline lookup yields CDR1 SGDLS and CDR2 YYNGEE. Researchers attached unique molecular identifiers to individual cDNA molecules. One entry per CDR3 protein results from TCRdb running MiXCR on the 5' RACE reads. The data contain roughly 70,000 distinct CDR3 sequences, less than 15% of them singletons. The chain couples TRBV9 to TRBJ2-1; 13 bases are a match to TRBD2. This TCR derives from an adult who was a healthcare worker with PCR-confirmed SARS-CoV-2 infection or an uninfected control (not recorded which). Sequenced: whole blood. The CDR3 loop reads CASSAEPGLAGPEQFF. The CDR3 DNA reads as TGTGCCAGCAGCGCAGAGCCGGGACTAGCGGGACCCGAGCAGTTCTTC.